Given below is one T cell receptor (beta chain) in context. Antigen specificity is unknown. The data were obtained in a study of cytomegalovirus exposure and HLA in healthy donors. Background on the study: The 95 to 150 validation repertoires, a later analysis reported, used the same platform as the 666 first-cohort repertoires. Whole-study findings and limits: 150 to 200 TCR beta chains were listed as cytomegalovirus-associated. As confirmed in vitro, a few CMV-associated chains were specific for CMV antigens.

This CDR3 contains 15 residues. Trimming took off 3 bases at V and 0 bases at J, with 9 bases between the two ends. Germline assignment: CDR1 SNHLY and CDR2 FYNNEI. TCRdb keeps only in-frame clones here, not all; method: immunoSEQ multiplex PCR. Here the sample spans about 150,000 clones, 86% being singletons. The specimen was PBMCs. The rearrangement links TRBV2 to TRBJ1-5; tentatively, D is TRBD1 (6 bases). The sequence derives from a human donor in good health. The CDR3 loop reads CASSDQGYSNQPQHF. The CDR3 DNA reads as TGTGCCAGCAGTGACCAGGGGTATAGCAATCAGCCCCAGCATTTT. Combining the CDR3 with reference TRBV2 and TRBJ1-5 gives the whole variable domain EPEVTQTPSHQVTQMGQEVILRCVPISNHLYFYWYRQILGQKVEFLVSFYNNEISEKSEIFDDQFSVERPDGSNFTLKIRSTKLEDSAMYFCASSDQGYSNQPQHFGDGTRLSIL.